This T cell receptor (beta chain) stems from a study of blood T cell repertoires in COVID-19. The wider study: Collection of acute and convalescent COVID-19 samples took place in the United States, Italy and Spain. PBMCs, B-cell-depleted T cells, or T cells were the source of the cDNA or gDNA that made up the material.

V lost 4 bases to trimming and J lost 6 bases; unmatched junction nucleotides: 4. The CDR3 loop spans 14 amino acids. Germline V gene lookup returns CDR1 SGHRS and CDR2 YFSETQ. Per the authors' pipeline: Amplified reference gene primers provided the basis for estimating nucleated cell counts. Measured with immunoSEQ multiplex PCR; TCRdb has only the in-frame clones, and not every one. Clonal size and the V and J genes are those of that table, whereas D and trimming came from the DNA. Of under 60,000 clones listed, 85% were seen once; the top ten hold more than 8.5%. There are a few counts of this clone.

The TCR comes from a human donor in a cohort sampled during active COVID-19. The specimen sequenced was peripheral blood. The chain uses TRBV5-1 and TRBJ1-6; 7 bases are a match to TRBD1. CDR3 DNA: TGCGCCAGCAGCACGGGACAGCCTAATTCACCCCTCCACTTT. Protein product: CASSTGQPNSPLHF.